This TCR beta chain was sequenced in a study of breast tumors, draining lymph nodes, adjacent tissues. Samples came from axillary lymph nodes draining the breast cancer. Germline values: CDR1 LGHDT, CDR2 YNNKEL (reference sequence). The length of the CDR3 is 13 residues. V dropped 1 base and J dropped 5 bases, with 7 bases sitting between them. To note about this clonotype: Antigen unknown.

TCRdb independently ran MiXCR on the multiplex PCR reads; one entry per CDR3 protein. The repertoire holds a few hundred thousand distinct CDR3 sequences, under 40% seen once, with approximately 3.5% in the top ten. Study results and limitations: Tumor T cell lymph node origin was a supported hypothesis, not proven.

This clonotype was sampled from a female donor with breast cancer. Some clones in this sample may be carry-over from other donors' samples. The chain links TRBV3-1 to TRBJ2-3, with D possibly matching TRBD1 (5 bases). Sequencing was done on a sample of axillary lymph node tissue. The CDR3 DNA reads TGTGCCAGCAGCCAAGGGGGCGGAGATACGCAGTATTTT. Its translation is CASSQGGGDTQYF.